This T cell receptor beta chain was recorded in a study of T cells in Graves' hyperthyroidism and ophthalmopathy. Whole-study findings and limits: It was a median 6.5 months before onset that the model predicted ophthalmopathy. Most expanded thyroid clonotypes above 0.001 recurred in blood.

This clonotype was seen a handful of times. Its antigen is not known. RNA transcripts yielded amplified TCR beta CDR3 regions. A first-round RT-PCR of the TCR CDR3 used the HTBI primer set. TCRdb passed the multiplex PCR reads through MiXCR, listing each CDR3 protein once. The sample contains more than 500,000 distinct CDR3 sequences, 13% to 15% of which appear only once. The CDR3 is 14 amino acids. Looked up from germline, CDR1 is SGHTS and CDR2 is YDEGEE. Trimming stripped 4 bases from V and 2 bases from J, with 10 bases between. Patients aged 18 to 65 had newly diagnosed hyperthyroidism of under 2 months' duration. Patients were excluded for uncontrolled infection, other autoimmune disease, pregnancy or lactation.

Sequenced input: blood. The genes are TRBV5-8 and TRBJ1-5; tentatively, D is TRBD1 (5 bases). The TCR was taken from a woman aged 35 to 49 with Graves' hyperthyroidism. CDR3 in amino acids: CASSPIGGNQPQHF. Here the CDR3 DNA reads TGTGCCAGCAGCCCCATAGGGGGCAATCAGCCCCAGCATTTT. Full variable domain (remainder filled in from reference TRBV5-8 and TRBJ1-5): EAGVTQSPTHLIKTRGQQATLRCSPISGHTSVYWYQQALGLGLQFLLWYDEGEERNRGNFPPRFSGRQFPNYSSELNVNALELEDSALYLCASSPIGGNQPQHFGDGTRLSIL.